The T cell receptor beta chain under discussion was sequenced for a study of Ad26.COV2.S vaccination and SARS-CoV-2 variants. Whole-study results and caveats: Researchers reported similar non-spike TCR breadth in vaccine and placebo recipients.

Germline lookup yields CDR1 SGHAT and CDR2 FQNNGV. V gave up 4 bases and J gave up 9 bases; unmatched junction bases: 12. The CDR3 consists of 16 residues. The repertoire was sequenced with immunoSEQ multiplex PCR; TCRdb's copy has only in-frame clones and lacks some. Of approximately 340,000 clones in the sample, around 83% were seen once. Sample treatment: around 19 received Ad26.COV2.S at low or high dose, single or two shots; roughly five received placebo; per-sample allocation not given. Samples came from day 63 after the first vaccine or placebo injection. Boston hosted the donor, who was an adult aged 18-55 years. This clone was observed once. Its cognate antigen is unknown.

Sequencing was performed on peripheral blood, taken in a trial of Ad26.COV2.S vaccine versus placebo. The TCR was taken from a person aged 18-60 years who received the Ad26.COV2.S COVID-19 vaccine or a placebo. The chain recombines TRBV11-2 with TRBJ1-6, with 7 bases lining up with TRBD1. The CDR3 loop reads CASSWLQGNSGSPLHF. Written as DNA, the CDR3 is TGTGCCAGCAGCTGGTTACAGGGGAATAGCGGTTCACCCCTCCACTTT.